This T cell receptor beta chain was sequenced during a study of molecular identifiers for immune sequencing clone quantification. Study-level points and caveats: Spiked Jurkat TCR RNA equal to one cell could reportedly be picked out among 900,000 to 1,000,000 naive cells. Highly expanded clone sizes could be underestimated by identical TCR molecules that share a barcode.

CD8+CD4-CCR7+CD45RA+ cells were sorted as naive CD8 T cells. Generation of bulk TCR libraries relied on previously described methods and listed TCR primers. In TCRdb, the PCR reads were re-called with MiXCR into one record per CDR3 protein. Of roughly 100,000 distinct CDR3 sequences detected, around 30% appear once; the ten largest clones hold less than 10%. V was shortened by 2 bases and J by 11 bases, with 13 bases between the two germline ends. The germline CDR1 and CDR2 sequences are MDHEN and SYDVKM. The CDR3 length is 14 residues. This clonotype was seen more than once but under ten times. Its antigen is unidentified.

This TCR was recovered from a human donor in good health. Some libraries in this study had Jurkat cell RNA spiked in. The source material was naive CD8+ T cells from blood, with Jurkat cell RNA spiked in. Sample subset: FACS-sorted CD8+CD4-CCR7+CD45RA+ naive T cells. The chain uses TRBV28 and TRBJ2-6; TRBD1 might be the D (5 bases). CDR3 loop: CASSLISGPDVLTF. CDR3 DNA: TGTGCCAGCAGTTTAATATCAGGGCCGGACGTCCTGACTTTC.